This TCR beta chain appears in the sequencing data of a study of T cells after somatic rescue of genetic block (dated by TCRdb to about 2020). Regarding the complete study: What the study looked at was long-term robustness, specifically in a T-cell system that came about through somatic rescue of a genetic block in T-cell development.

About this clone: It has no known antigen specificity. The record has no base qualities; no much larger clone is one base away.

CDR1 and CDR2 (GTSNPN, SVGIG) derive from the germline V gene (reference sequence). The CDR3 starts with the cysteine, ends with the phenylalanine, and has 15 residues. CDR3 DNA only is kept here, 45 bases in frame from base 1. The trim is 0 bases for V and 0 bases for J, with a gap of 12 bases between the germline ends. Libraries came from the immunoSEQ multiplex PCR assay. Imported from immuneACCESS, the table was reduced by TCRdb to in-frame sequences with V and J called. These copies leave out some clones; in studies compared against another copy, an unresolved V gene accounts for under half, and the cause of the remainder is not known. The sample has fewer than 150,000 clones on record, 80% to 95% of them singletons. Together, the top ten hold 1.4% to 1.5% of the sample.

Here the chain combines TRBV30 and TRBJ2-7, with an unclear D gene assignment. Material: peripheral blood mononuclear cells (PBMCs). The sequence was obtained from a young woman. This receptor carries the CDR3 CAWSVGAVASYEQYF. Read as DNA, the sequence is TGTGCCTGGAGTGTCGGAGCAGTGGCCTCCTACGAGCAGTACTTC.